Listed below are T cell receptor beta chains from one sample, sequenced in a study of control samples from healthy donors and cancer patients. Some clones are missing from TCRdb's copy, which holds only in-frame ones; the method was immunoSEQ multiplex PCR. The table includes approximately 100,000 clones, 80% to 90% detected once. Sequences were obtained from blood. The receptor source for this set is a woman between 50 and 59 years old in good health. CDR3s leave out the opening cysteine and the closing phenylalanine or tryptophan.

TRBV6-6 ASSTGVAGNTIY
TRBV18 ASSLRSEVGLNEQF
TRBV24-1 ATSDPGSANTGELF
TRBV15 ATSREQGAAETQY
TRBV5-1 ASSFSGRGPNEQF
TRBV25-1 ASSEYGSITGELF
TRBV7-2 ASSPGGLAGAYTQY
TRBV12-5 ASGLVTPGPARGVMNTEAF
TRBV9 ASSSDLSGNTIY
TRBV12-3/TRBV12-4 ASSKVTGGGYT
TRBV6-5 ASWDTDGYT
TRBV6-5 ASSPQGVYGSPLH
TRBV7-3 ASSLSPRGPYSNQPQH
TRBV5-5 ASSPSGAEAF
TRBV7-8 ASSLNRWKIGELF
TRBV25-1 ASSDPAGGSTDTQY
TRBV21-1 ANQETQY
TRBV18 ASSPPDRKSGLTYGYT
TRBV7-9 ASSLVASNTDTQY
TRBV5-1 ASVPLAGARNEQF
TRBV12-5 ASGPTTGNQPQH
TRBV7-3 ASSLNPSNGGELF
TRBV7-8 ASTLGYNEQF
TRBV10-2 ASSAGAVEQY
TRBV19 ASRRTSGGDEQF
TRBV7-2 ASTLLRTGNSPLH
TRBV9 ASSVGVARAGELF
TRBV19 ASSRPGTGYGYT
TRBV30 AWSGADYGYT
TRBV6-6 ASSYMAGGTDTQY
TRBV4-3 ASSQEGRGRDYGYT
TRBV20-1 SARGGGGQF